This TCR beta chain was profiled in a study of CD8 T cells in ankylosing spondylitis. The study's findings and limits: The study looked at matched synovial fluid samples from ankylosing spondylitis patients. Disease-linked clones were reported to be significantly enriched there. Relatively scarce in peripheral blood, disease-linked clones were CD8+. Typical of ankylosing spondylitis blood, it appeared, was a TCR beta motif of seven to nine highly homologous variants.

Germline V gives CDR1 SGDLS, CDR2 YYNGEE. This CDR3 has 16 amino acids. V gave up 0 bases and J gave up 0 bases, with 9 bases separating them. With regard to this clonotype: Its target is unknown.

The TCR beta libraries were generated through quantitative 5'-RACE incorporating molecular barcodes. TCRdb analysed the 5' RACE reads with MiXCR anew, one entry per CDR3 protein. The table lists about 42,000 distinct CDR3 sequences, 3.5% to 4% of them singletons. The V and J genes are TRBV9 and TRBJ1-4, with unresolved D. Source material: blood, either unsorted or a sorted T cell fraction (not recorded which). This sequence was found in a female donor with ankylosing spondylitis or in good health (not recorded which). The CDR3 DNA sequence: TGTGCCAGCAGCGTAGCCCAGGAGGCAACTAATGAAAAACTGTTTTTT. As protein: CASSVAQEATNEKLFF.